The 14 T cell receptor beta chains listed next were all sequenced from one sample in a study of blood T cell repertoires in COVID-19. Sequencing was performed with immunoSEQ multiplex PCR; in TCRdb, only in-frame clones are kept and a portion is missing. The repertoire has approximately 200,000 clones, roughly 90% of them found once; the top ten carry 1.5% to 2%. Sequencing was performed on peripheral blood. The receptors derive from a man in his forties with active or convalescent COVID-19.

This chain connects TRBV19 to TRBJ1-2, with 12 bases identical to TRBD1. V was pared by 6 bases and J by 8 bases, with 7 bases of the junction left unmatched. Germline values: CDR1 LNHDA, CDR2 SQIVND (reference sequence). The CDR3 extends over 14 amino acids. CDR3 DNA: TGTGCCAGTAGCCCGGGACAGGGGGCTGGCGGCTACACCTTC. Translation: CASSPGQGAGGYTF.

The chain employs TRBV11-2 and TRBJ1-1; tentative D call: TRBD1 (5 bases). With 0 bases removed from V and 0 bases from J, the gap between germline ends came to 8 bases. Looked up from germline, CDR1 is SGHAT and CDR2 is FQNNGV. The CDR3 length is 15 residues. Written as DNA, the CDR3 is TGTGCCAGCAGCTTAGAGGGACTCATGAACACTGAAGCTTTCTTT. Translated, it gives CASSLEGLMNTEAFF.

The chain couples TRBV5-1 to TRBJ2-5; D call uncertain. The germline gives CDR1 SGHRS, CDR2 YFSETQ. The CDR3 contains 17 residues. Trimming removed 0 bases from V and 1 base from J, with 16 bases in between. Written as DNA, the CDR3 is TGCGCCAGCAGCTTGGAGTTCTCTGAGGATTTCCAAGAGACCCAGTACTTC. Translating it yields CASSLEFSEDFQETQYF.

This chain joins TRBV5-4 and TRBJ2-3; TRBD1 matches 10 bases. This CDR3 is 15 amino acids long. Germline V gene sequence: CDR1 SGHNT, CDR2 YYREEE (reference sequence). V trimming: 2 bases; J trimming: 5 bases; junction bases outside the gene matches: 5. CDR3 loop: CASSFETGGVDTQYF. The CDR3, as DNA: TGTGCCAGCAGCTTTGAGACAGGGGGCGTAGATACGCAGTATTTT.

J is TRBJ1-1 and V is TRBV6-1; no clear D. CDR3 length: 16 residues. Germline CDR1 reads MNHNS; CDR2 reads SASEGT. Between the trimmed V and J ends, which lost 1 base and 5 bases, there was a span of 17 bases. The CDR3 is CASSEGGMRIRTEAFF. The CDR3 DNA reads as TGTGCCAGCAGTGAAGGAGGGATGAGGATTAGGACTGAAGCTTTCTTT.

V and J are TRBV5-1 and TRBJ2-1, with D tentatively TRBD2 (6 bases). The CDR3 is 14 residues long. V shed 4 bases and J shed 8 bases, with 16 bases lying between them. From germline, CDR1 is SGHRS and CDR2 YFSETQ. The CDR3 DNA follows: TGCGCCAGCAGCCGGGAGTTGTGGAGAGATGAGCAGTTCTTC. This sequence encodes CASSRELWRDEQFF.

The V gene is TRBV24-1, the J gene TRBJ2-2; tentatively, D is TRBD2 (5 bases). CDR3 length: 15 amino acids. V gave up 5 bases and J gave up 6 bases, with 15 bases separating them. Germline CDR1 is KGHDR and CDR2 is SFDVKD. Written as DNA, the CDR3 is TGTGCCACCAGTGGAGGGAGTCTGGACGCCGGGGAGCTGTTTTTT. Translation: CATSGGSLDAGELFF.

The chain couples TRBV11-2 to TRBJ1-4; TRBD1 might be the D (5 bases). The CDR3 consists of 15 residues. The germline gives CDR1 SGHAT, CDR2 FQNNGV. Trimming removed 5 bases from V and 3 bases from J, with 13 bases in between. CDR3 coding DNA: TGTGCCAGCAGCACGGTAGGGGAAGCTAATGAAAAACTGTTTTTT. Translation: CASSTVGEANEKLFF.

J is TRBJ2-6 and V is TRBV6-6; D might be TRBD2 (6 bases). The CDR3 length is 16 residues. Germline CDR1 and CDR2: MNHNY and SVGAGI (reference sequence). Trimming pared 6 bases from V and 0 bases from J, leaving 12 bases between. The CDR3 loop is CASSPGVYSGANVLTF. As DNA, the CDR3 is TGTGCCAGCAGCCCGGGGGTCTACTCTGGGGCCAACGTCCTGACTTTC.

The V and J genes are TRBV4-1 and TRBJ2-2; 10 bases fit TRBD2. Germline CDR1 is MGHRA and CDR2 is YSYEKL. V trimming: 1 base; J trimming: 4 bases; junction bases outside the gene matches: 3. The CDR3 extends over 16 amino acids. The CDR3 nucleotides are TGCGCCAGCAGCCAAGTAGCGGGAGGTGGCACCGGGGAGCTGTTTTTT. Amino acids: CASSQVAGGGTGELFF.

About this clone itself: Other nucleotide sequences from this sample produce the same CDR3. The V gene is TRBV7-9, the J gene TRBJ1-3; the match to TRBD1 covers 10 bases. The V and J ends lost 3 bases and 3 bases, in that order; junction bases with no gene match: 2. Germline V gives CDR1 SEHNR, CDR2 FQNEAQ (reference sequence). This CDR3 comprises 15 residues. In DNA, the CDR3 is TGTGCCAGCAGCTTGGGGACAGGGGATGGAAACACCATATATTTT. It encodes CASSLGTGDGNTIYF.

The rearrangement links TRBV6-1 to TRBJ1-3; 9 bases agree with TRBD1. The V gene's germline CDR1 is MNHNS and CDR2 SASEGT. J gave up 5 bases and V 6 bases, and 5 bases lay outside the gene matches. CDR3 length equals 14 residues. The CDR3 sequence is CASSPGTGRNTIYF. The CDR3 region has the DNA TGTGCCAGCAGCCCAGGGACAGGGAGAAACACCATATATTTT.

The V call is TRBV3-1 (or the pseudogene TRBV3-2), the J call TRBJ2-5; 7 bases match TRBD2. The CDR3 consists of 13 residues. V shed 5 bases and J 4 bases; nucleotides not matched to a gene: 4. CDR1 and CDR2 from the germline V gene are LGHDT and YNNKEL (reference sequence). Here the CDR3 reads CASSGEGRETQYF. CDR3 nucleotides: TGTGCCAGCAGCGGGGAGGGAAGAGAGACCCAGTACTTC.

The gene calls are TRBV2 and TRBJ1-2, with 8 bases lining up with TRBD1. This CDR3 has 13 amino acids. The germline V gene has CDR1 SNHLY and CDR2 FYNNEI. J was trimmed by 4 bases and V by 6 bases; bases with no gene match: 4. CDR3 bases: TGTGCCAGCAGCGGACAGGGAGTCTATGGCTACACCTTC. Residues: CASSGQGVYGYTF.